This T cell receptor beta chain was recorded in a study of blood T cell repertoires in COVID-19. Overall study: The United States, Italy and Spain supplied acute and convalescent COVID-19 samples.

Libraries were prepared by immunoSEQ multiplex PCR; TCRdb keeps only in-frame clonotypes and omits some of them. The sample carries 250,000 or so clones, around 81% recorded once. The CDR3 sequence is 15 residues long. Germline assignment: CDR1 MDHEN and CDR2 SYDVKM. Trimming took 1 base from V and 7 from J; bases not matched to a gene: 7. The chain carries TRBV28 and TRBJ1-2; 9 bases are shared with TRBD1. Sequenced sample: peripheral blood. The TCR comes from a man aged 25 to 40 who had recovered from COVID-19. The CDR3 DNA reads as TGTGCCAGCAGTTTATCCCCACAGGGGGCTCGTGGCTACACCTTC. As protein: CASSLSPQGARGYTF.